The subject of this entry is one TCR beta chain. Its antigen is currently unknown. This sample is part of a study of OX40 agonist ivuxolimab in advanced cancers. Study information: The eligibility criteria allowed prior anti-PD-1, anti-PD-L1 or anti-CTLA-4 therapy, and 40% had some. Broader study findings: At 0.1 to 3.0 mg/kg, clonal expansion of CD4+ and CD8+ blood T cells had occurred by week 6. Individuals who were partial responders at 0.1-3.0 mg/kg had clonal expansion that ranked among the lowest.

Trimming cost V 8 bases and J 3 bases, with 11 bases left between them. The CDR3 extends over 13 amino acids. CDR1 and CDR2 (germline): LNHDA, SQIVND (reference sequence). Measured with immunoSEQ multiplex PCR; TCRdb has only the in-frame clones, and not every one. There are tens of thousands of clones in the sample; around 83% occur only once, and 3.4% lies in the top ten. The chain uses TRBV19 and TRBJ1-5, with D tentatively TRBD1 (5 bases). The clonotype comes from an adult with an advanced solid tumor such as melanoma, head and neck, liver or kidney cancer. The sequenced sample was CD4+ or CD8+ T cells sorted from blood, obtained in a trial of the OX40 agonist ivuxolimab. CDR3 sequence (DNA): TGTGCCAGTGGGGGACGGCTCAATCAGCCCCAGCATTTT. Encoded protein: CASGGRLNQPQHF.